This paragraph reports one T cell receptor beta chain. This specimen comes from a study of OX40 agonist ivuxolimab in advanced cancers. Study details: Allowance was made for prior anti-PD-1, anti-PD-L1 or anti-CTLA-4 therapy, and 40% had some.

Some clones are missing from TCRdb's copy, which holds only in-frame ones; the method was immunoSEQ multiplex PCR. The sample records approximately 76,000 clones, around 85% being singletons. The receptor comes from an adult with an advanced solid tumor such as melanoma, head and neck, liver or kidney cancer. Specimen: CD4+ or CD8+ T cells sorted from blood, collected in a trial of the OX40 agonist ivuxolimab.

The CDR3 protein is CASSQVLRDEQYF. As DNA, the CDR3 is TGCGCCAGCAGCCAAGTTCTTCGGGACGAGCAGTACTTC. The chain recombines TRBV4-1 with TRBJ2-7; D unclear. Trimming cost V 1 base and J 5 bases, with 9 bases left between them. CDR1 and CDR2 (germline): MGHRA, YSYEKL. CDR3 length equals 13 residues.